This entry describes one T cell receptor beta chain. Its matching antigen is unknown. Germline-derived CDR1 and CDR2 are SGHRS and YFSETQ. CDR3 length: 14 amino acids. The V gene end was trimmed by 1 base and the J gene end by 5 bases; junction bases not matched to a gene: 4. The study ran its PCR with 60 Vbeta and 13 Jbeta primers. In the original analysis: In a later analysis, about 9.9 million of 65 million to 80 million unique beta chains occurred in at least two donors. Sequenced by immunoSEQ multiplex PCR; TCRdb stores in-frame clones only, minus some. That table supplies the V and J calls and clone size; D and trimming were determined from the DNA. Of roughly 140,000 clones in the sample, around 77% were seen once. The source of the sample is a study of cytomegalovirus exposure and HLA in healthy donors. The overall study: A prior analysis found 117 million unique TCR beta sequences from about 179 million T cells. Most genotyped donors, about four fifths of some 400, had Caucasian-associated genetic ancestry. Study-level results: The study assumed roughly uniform donor sequencing depth for presence/absence analyses.

The sample taken for sequencing was PBMCs. The origin of this receptor is a woman between 50 and 59 years old in good health and CMV-seronegative. J is TRBJ2-7 and V is TRBV5-1, with 9 bases fitting TRBD1. The DNA for the CDR3 is TGCGCCAGCAGCTTGCTGGACAGGGGTCACGAGCAGTACTTC. Translation: CASSLLDRGHEQYF.